This T cell receptor (beta chain) was retrieved from a study of blood T cell repertoires in COVID-19. Study summary: Nucleic acid was either cDNA or gDNA, and it came from T cells, B-cell-depleted T cells, or PBMCs.

Profiled with immunoSEQ multiplex PCR; TCRdb holds only in-frame clones, not every one. This sample has roughly 40,000 clones; 79% occur once, and the top ten carry around 25%. V dropped 5 bases and J dropped 2; count of bases not matched to a gene: 10. This CDR3 contains 17 residues. Germline V gene sequence: CDR1 MDHEN, CDR2 SYDVKM. The genes are TRBV28 and TRBJ1-3; 9 nucleotides line up with TRBD1. Sequencing was performed on peripheral blood. The source is a man in his 70s with acute or convalescent COVID-19. CDR3 sequence reads: CASSPTGGIIPGNTIYF. CDR3 DNA sequence: TGTGCCAGCAGTCCCACAGGGGGCATAATACCTGGAAACACCATATATTTT.